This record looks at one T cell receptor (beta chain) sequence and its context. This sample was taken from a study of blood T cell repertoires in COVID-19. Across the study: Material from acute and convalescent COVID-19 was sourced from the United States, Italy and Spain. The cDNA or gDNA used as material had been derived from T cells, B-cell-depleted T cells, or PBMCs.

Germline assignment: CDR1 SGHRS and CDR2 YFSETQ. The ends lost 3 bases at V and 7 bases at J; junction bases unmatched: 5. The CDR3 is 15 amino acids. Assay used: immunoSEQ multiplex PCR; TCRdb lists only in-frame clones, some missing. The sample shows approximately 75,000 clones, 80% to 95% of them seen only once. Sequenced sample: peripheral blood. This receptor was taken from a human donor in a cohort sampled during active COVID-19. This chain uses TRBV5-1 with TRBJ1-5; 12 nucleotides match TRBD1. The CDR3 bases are TGCGCCAGCAGCTACGGGACAGGGGGCGGGCAGCCCCAGCATTTT. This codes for CASSYGTGGGQPQHF.